This entry concerns a single TCR beta chain. Its antigen is not identified. TCRdb re-derived calls from the 5' RACE reads in MiXCR, one entry per CDR3 protein. The table lists about 340,000 distinct CDR3 sequences, around 15% of them singletons, with approximately 20% in the top ten. The data stem from a study of T-cell memory formation after mild COVID-19. Background on the study: TCR clustering was largely donor specific.

General observations from the study: The study found contracting CD4+ clones mainly in CM and EM and contracting CD8+ clones in EMRA. SARS-CoV-2 specificity was not confirmed for second-wave clones peaking on day 37.

V trimming: 7 bases; J trimming: 7 bases; junction bases outside the gene matches: 20. This CDR3 has 19 amino acids. Germline V gene data show CDR1 as SNHLY and CDR2 as FYNNEI. This receptor was obtained from a man between 18 and 35 years old who had mild COVID-19 (a few samples of this study predate the infection). Cell type and time point are not known. The chain uses TRBV2 and TRBJ2-3; TRBD2 matches at 13 bases. Sequences were obtained from PBMCs or a T cell subset sorted from them (not recorded which). CDR3 DNA: TGTGCCAGCACGAGCAGGACTAGCGGGGGCCCTACAACCTTCAATACGCAGTATTTT. Translating gives CASTSRTSGGPTTFNTQYF.